Below are 20 T cell receptor beta chains sequenced from a single sample in a study of cytomegalovirus exposure and HLA in healthy donors. 13 Jbeta primers and 60 Vbeta primers were used for the PCR. TCRdb's copy holds only in-frame clones and misses some; the assay was immunoSEQ multiplex PCR. The sample includes 55,000 to 75,000 clones, 80% to 90% seen only once; the top ten take 1.4%. Specimen: PBMCs. The source of these receptors is a young man in good health and CMV-seronegative.

The chain employs TRBV28 and TRBJ2-5; a weak D match, TRBD1 (6 bases). V lost 4 bases, J lost 4 bases, and 13 bases lay in between. Germline CDR1 is MDHEN and CDR2 is SYDVKM. CDR3 length: 14 amino acids. CDR3: CASSSPGHSETQYF. Written as DNA, the CDR3 is TGTGCCAGCAGTTCTCCGGGACATTCAGAGACCCAGTACTTC.

The V and J genes are TRBV2 and TRBJ1-2, with 10 bases matching TRBD1. CDR3 length equals 16 residues. V shed 0 bases and J 8 bases; nucleotides not matched to a gene: 9. Germline loops: CDR1 SNHLY, CDR2 FYNNEI. This CDR3 reads CASSEAVRDRGLGYTF. The CDR3 nucleotides are TGTGCCAGCAGTGAAGCTGTCCGGGACAGGGGATTAGGCTACACCTTC.

The DNA for the CDR3 is TGTGCCACCAGCTTCGGACTTTTCCAAGAGACCCAGTACTTC. It specifies CATSFGLFQETQYF. The chain joins TRBV15 to TRBJ2-5; possible D gene TRBD2, 5 bases. CDR1 and CDR2 from the germline V gene are LNHNV and YYDKDF (reference sequence). Trimming shortened V by 5 bases and J by 1 base, and 11 bases separated the two germline ends. The CDR3 spans 14 residues.

The V gene is TRBV30, the J gene TRBJ1-1; 7 bases agree with TRBD1. Germline-derived CDR1 and CDR2 are GTSNPN and SVGIG (reference sequence). V trimming: 0 bases; J trimming: 5 bases; junction bases outside the gene matches: 6. This CDR3 is built from 14 residues. The CDR3 here is CAWSVGTAGTEAFF. As DNA, the CDR3 is TGTGCCTGGAGTGTTGGGACAGCTGGAACTGAAGCTTTCTTT.

The chain joins TRBV12-5 to TRBJ2-1; D not certain. Trimming shortened V by 1 base and J by 5 bases, and 6 bases separated the two germline ends. Germline CDR1 LGHNT, CDR2 FRNRAP. This CDR3 is 13 amino acids long. As DNA, the CDR3 is TGTGCTAGTGGTTTGGGACTCAACAATGAGCAGTTCTTC. Amino acid sequence: CASGLGLNNEQFF. Full variable domain (outside the CDR3, taken from reference TRBV12-5 and TRBJ2-1): DARVTQTPRHKVTEMGQEVTMRCQPILGHNTVFWYRQTMMQGLELLAYFRNRAPLDDSGMPKDRFSAEMPDATLATLKIQPSEPRDSAVYFCASGLGLNNEQFFGPGTRLTVL.

The chain combines TRBV11-2 with TRBJ2-1; 7 nucleotides agree with TRBD2. From germline, CDR1 is SGHAT and CDR2 FQNNGV. V lost 6 bases, J lost 0 bases, and 11 bases stayed unmatched. The CDR3 is 17 amino acids. CDR3 residues: CASSPLSWDYSYNEQFF. CDR3 bases: TGTGCCAGCAGTCCCTTATCCTGGGACTACTCCTACAATGAGCAGTTCTTC.

The genes are TRBV7-6 and TRBJ1-2; 7 nucleotides align to TRBD1. Germline V gives CDR1 SGHVS, CDR2 FNYEAQ. Trimming took 0 bases from V and 0 from J; bases not matched to a gene: 4. The CDR3 length is 16 residues. The CDR3 reads CASSLAKGGTNYGYTF. The CDR3, as DNA: TGTGCCAGCAGCTTAGCTAAAGGGGGCACTAACTATGGCTACACCTTC.

The chain employs TRBV25-1 and TRBJ2-7; TRBD1 agrees at 11 bases. Unmatched junction bases numbered 5, after V lost 4 bases and J lost 0 bases. CDR1 is MGHDK, CDR2 SYGVNS, per germline. The CDR3 runs 16 residues. The CDR3 nucleotides read TGTGCCAGCAGTGGCGGACAGGGGGCCACCTCCTACGAGCAGTACTTC. This translates into CASSGGQGATSYEQYF.

This clone was counted a single time. The chain uses TRBV13 and TRBJ2-5; D is ambiguous. V shed 1 base and J shed 4 bases, with 7 bases lying between them. From germline, CDR1 is PRHDT and CDR2 FYEKMQ (reference sequence). CDR3 length: 13 residues. The CDR3 sequence: CASSLDNLETQYF. DNA for the CDR3: TGTGCCAGCAGCTTAGACAATTTAGAGACCCAGTACTTC.

The V and J genes are TRBV7-2 and TRBJ1-2, with D uncertain. This CDR3 contains 13 residues. V was shortened by 3 bases and J by 4 bases, with 9 bases between the two germline ends. Looked up from germline, CDR1 is SGHTA and CDR2 is FQGNSA. The CDR3 DNA is TGTGCCAGCAGCTTCCTAGAGGGCTATGGCTACACCTTC. Translation: CASSFLEGYGYTF.

This clone was picked up a small number of times. The chain has TRBV11-2 and TRBJ1-6, with 9 bases that match TRBD1. Germline-derived CDR1 and CDR2 are SGHAT and FQNNGV. The CDR3 loop spans 14 amino acids. V dropped 4 bases and J dropped 7; count of bases not matched to a gene: 2. CDR3 region: CASSWTGDNSPLHF. CDR3 sequence (DNA): TGTGCCAGCAGCTGGACAGGGGACAATTCACCCCTCCACTTT.

The CDR3 sequence is CSLLEETQYF. CDR3 coding DNA: TGCAGCCTACTCGAAGAGACCCAGTACTTC. The chain is built from TRBV20-1 and TRBJ2-5; no firm D call. The CDR3 is made up of 10 amino acids. Germline assignment: CDR1 DFQATT and CDR2 SNEGSKA (reference sequence).

Concerning this clone: At one end the junction does not follow the germline gene, possibly because of a read error. CDR3 DNA sequence: TGTGCCAGCACAGACAGGAGCTCCTCCAATGAGCAGTTCTTC. Its translation is CASTDRSSSNEQFF. The chain links TRBV7-3 to TRBJ2-1; D possibly corresponds to TRBD1 (6 bases). Germline lookup yields CDR1 SGHTA and CDR2 FQGTGA. The CDR3 totals 14 residues. Complete variable domain (other parts from reference TRBV7-3 and TRBJ2-1): GAGVSQTPSNKVTEKGKYVELRCDPISGHTALYWYRQSLGQGPEFLIYFQGTGAADDSGLPNDRFFAVRPEGSVSTLKIQRTERGDSAVYLCASTDRSSSNEQFFGPGTRLTVL.

The rearrangement links TRBV7-6 to TRBJ1-5; D is unresolved. Germline V CDR1 and CDR2: SGHVS, FNYEAQ. The CDR3 is 15 amino acids. V was clipped by 3 bases and J by 0 bases, with 9 bases between them. The CDR3 is CASSLLGGSNQPQHF. The CDR3 DNA follows: TGTGCCAGCAGCTTGTTAGGAGGTAGCAATCAGCCCCAGCATTTT.

The chain is built from TRBV6-5 and TRBJ1-2; TRBD1 is a possible D gene (6 bases). This CDR3 has 12 residues. Germline V gene sequence: CDR1 MNHEY, CDR2 SVGAGI. V was trimmed by 4 bases and J by 10 bases, leaving 13 bases between them. The CDR3 DNA is TGTGCCAGCAGTTCCACGGACAGACCCTACACCTTC. As protein: CASSSTDRPYTF.

The chain is built from TRBV27 and TRBJ1-2; a possible D gene is TRBD1 (6 bases). CDR1 and CDR2 from the germline V gene are MNHEY and SMNVEV (reference sequence). V lost 5 bases, J lost 2 bases, and 9 bases lay in between. This CDR3 has 13 residues. The CDR3 spells CASSGGANYGYTF. CDR3 in DNA: TGTGCCAGCAGTGGGGGCGCGAACTATGGCTACACCTTC.

The rearrangement joins TRBV11-3 to TRBJ1-1; D not certain. This CDR3 comprises 12 residues. Deletions cut 3 bases from V and 2 bases from J, with 4 bases between. In germline, CDR1 is SGHNT, CDR2 YENEEA. CDR3 residues: CASSFVNTEAFF. The CDR3 nucleotides read TGTGCCAGCAGCTTCGTTAACACTGAAGCTTTCTTT.

V and J are TRBV19 and TRBJ1-1, with D possibly matching TRBD1 (5 bases). The CDR3 is 12 residues long. The germline V gene encodes CDR1 LNHDA and CDR2 SQIVND (reference sequence). The V end was cut by 4 bases, the J end by 6 bases, with 9 bases between. The CDR3 DNA sequence: TGTGCCAGTAGTACCCCGGGGGCTGAAGCTTTCTTT. Translating it yields CASSTPGAEAFF.

CDR3 coding DNA: TGTGCCATCAGTGAGCAAAGACAGGACCAGACTTATAATTCACCCCTCCACTTT. The encoded protein is CAISEQRQDQTYNSPLHF. This sequence joins TRBV10-3 and TRBJ1-6; weak D call: TRBD1 (6 bases). This CDR3 comprises 18 residues. Germline loops: CDR1 ENHRY, CDR2 SYGVKD. V gave up 2 bases and J gave up 4 bases, with 18 bases separating them.

The chain combines TRBV18 with TRBJ2-7; D perhaps matches TRBD1 (8 bases). Germline assignment: CDR1 KGHSH and CDR2 LQKENI. V lost 1 base and J lost 4, with 17 bases in between. The CDR3 spans 16 residues. DNA for the CDR3: TGTGCCAGCTCACCACAGGGAGGGACAGGACTGTACGAGCAGTACTTC. The encoded protein is CASSPQGGTGLYEQYF.